This is a list of T cell receptor beta chains from one sample in a study of blood T cells in healthy people across ages. TCRdb reprocessed the 5' RACE reads via MiXCR and lists one record per CDR3 protein. This sample has roughly 800,000 distinct CDR3 sequences, with approximately 53% found just once. The sample taken for sequencing was blood. These receptors came from a man older than 75 in good health. CDR3s include the opening cysteine and the closing phenylalanine or tryptophan. The D gene is left open where the match is weak. Clone sizes are given selectively: once, few, many, or a class where the clone is expanded.

v_gene,j_gene,abundance,d_gene,CDR3aa
TRBV7-2,TRBJ2-5,-,-,CASSSPTGPETQYF
TRBV25-1,TRBJ1-5,few,TRBD1,CASSATNQQGALNQPQHF
TRBV7-2,TRBJ2-5,-,-,CASSPLGAGAQYF
TRBV27,TRBJ2-7,few,TRBD1,CASSPITGTGEGYEQYF
TRBV11-2,TRBJ2-1,-,-,CASSLSPLVRGPSSYNEQFF
TRBV24-1,-,once,TRBD1,CATSDPGQGKKTQYF
TRBV27,TRBJ2-3,-,-,CNDRAQRVTDTQYF
TRBV7-2,TRBJ2-1,-,-,CASSVLAPRGEQFF
TRBV7-3,TRBJ2-3,-,TRBD2,CASTEGTSGGRDTQYF
TRBV5-1,TRBJ2-6,-,-,CASSLEPSSGANVLTF
TRBV5-5,TRBJ2-7,-,TRBD1,CASSKTGTGGALTYEQYF
TRBV4-1,TRBJ1-2,few,TRBD1,CASSQERGHLFNYGYTF
TRBV24-1,TRBJ2-3,-,-,CATSETRTGPSTDTQYF
TRBV28,TRBJ2-7,-,-,CASSSPDWSAYEQYF
TRBV24-1,TRBJ1-2,once,-,CATSDAGKGYTF
TRBV7-3,TRBJ2-1,-,TRBD2,CASSTSGSKNEQFF
TRBV18,TRBJ2-7,-,TRBD2,CASRRGPGLAGPNSYEQYF
TRBV7-3,TRBJ2-7,-,TRBD1,CASSPPDRVDEQYF
TRBV20-1,TRBJ1-5,few,TRBD1,CSASRTGGNQPQHF